This T cell receptor beta chain comes out of a study of T cell repertoires in cytomegalovirus infection. This clonotype appeared many times. Its antigen is not identified. The V gene lost 6 bases and the J gene lost 8 bases, with 22 bases spanning the gap. CDR1 is SGHTA and CDR2 is FQGNSA in the germline V gene. This CDR3 is 16 amino acids long. TCRdb analysed the reads with MiXCR anew, one entry per CDR3 protein. The sample contains hundreds of thousands of distinct CDR3 sequences, approximately 33% of which appear only once. The study, taken as a whole, reports: It was HLA-C-restricted CMV-specific TCR beta clonotypes that dominated the response ex vivo.

Sequenced material: cultured PBMCs, taken from culture after CMV antigen stimulation. The chain recombines TRBV7-2 with TRBJ1-4; weak D call: TRBD1 (5 bases). The sequence was collected from a human donor in good health (CMV status not recorded). Some clones in this sample may be carry-over from other donors' samples. CDR3 sequence reads: CASRPGLAGGNEKLFF. CDR3 bases: TGTGCCAGCAGACCGGGGCTCGCGGGGGGGAACGAAAAACTGTTTTTT.